The following is a TCR beta chain sequence with its context. Its antigen is as yet unknown. This sample was included in a study of type 1 regulatory T cells. At the level of the study: This in vitro CD4 product, T-allo10, is enriched for Tr1 cells and alloantigen-specific.

TCRdb reprocessed the reads with MiXCR, giving one entry per CDR3 protein. The sample contains about 68,000 distinct CDR3 sequences, roughly 60% of which appear only once. Losses at the gene ends were 5 bases for V and 3 bases for J; bases not matched to a gene: 11. Germline V gives CDR1 SGHRS, CDR2 YFSETQ. This CDR3 is built from 16 residues. The graft donor-derived T-allo10 cells reportedly recognize host alloantigens, are anergic, and suppress alloantigen-specifically. The sequence was collected from a human donor in good health. The V gene is TRBV5-1, the J gene TRBJ2-3; 8 positions agree with TRBD2. Source material: cultured T cells, either the whole culture or a sorted T cell fraction (not recorded which). The subset is: Tr1-enriched cell product generated in vitro against host alloantigens. The CDR3 region is CASRTGVLAGTDTQYF. CDR3 coding DNA: TGCGCCAGCAGAACTGGGGTCTTAGCGGGGACAGATACGCAGTATTTT.